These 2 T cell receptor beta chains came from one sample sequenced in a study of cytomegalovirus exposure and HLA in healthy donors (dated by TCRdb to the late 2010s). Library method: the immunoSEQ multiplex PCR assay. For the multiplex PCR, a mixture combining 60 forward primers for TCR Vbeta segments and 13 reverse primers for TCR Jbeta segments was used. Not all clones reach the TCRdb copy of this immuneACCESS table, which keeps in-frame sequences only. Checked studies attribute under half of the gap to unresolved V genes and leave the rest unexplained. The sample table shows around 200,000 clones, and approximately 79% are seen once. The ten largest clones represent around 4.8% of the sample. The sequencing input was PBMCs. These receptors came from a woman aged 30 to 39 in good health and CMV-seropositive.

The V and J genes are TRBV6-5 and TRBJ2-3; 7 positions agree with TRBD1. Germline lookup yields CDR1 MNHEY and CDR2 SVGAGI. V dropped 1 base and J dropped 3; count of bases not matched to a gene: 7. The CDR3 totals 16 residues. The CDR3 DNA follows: TGTGCCAGCAGTTACTTAGACAGGGACCGGACAGATACGCAGTATTTT. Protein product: CASSYLDRDRTDTQYF.

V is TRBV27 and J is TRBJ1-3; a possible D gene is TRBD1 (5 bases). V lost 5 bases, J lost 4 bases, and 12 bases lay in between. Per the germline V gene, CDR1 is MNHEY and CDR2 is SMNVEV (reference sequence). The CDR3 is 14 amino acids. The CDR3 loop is CASSPGGKGNTIYF. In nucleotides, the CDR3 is TGTGCCAGCAGTCCCGGGGGGAAGGGAAACACCATATATTTT.